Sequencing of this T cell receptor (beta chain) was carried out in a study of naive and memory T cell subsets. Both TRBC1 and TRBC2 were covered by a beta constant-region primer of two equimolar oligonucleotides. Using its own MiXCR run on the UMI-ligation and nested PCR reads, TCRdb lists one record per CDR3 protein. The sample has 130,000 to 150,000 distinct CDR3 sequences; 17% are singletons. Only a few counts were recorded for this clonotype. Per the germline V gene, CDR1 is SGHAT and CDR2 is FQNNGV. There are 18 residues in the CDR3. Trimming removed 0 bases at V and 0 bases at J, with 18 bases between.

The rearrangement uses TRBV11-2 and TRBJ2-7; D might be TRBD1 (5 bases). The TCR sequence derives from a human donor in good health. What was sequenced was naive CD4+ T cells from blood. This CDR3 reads CASSLDRGLLADSYEQYF. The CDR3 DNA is TGTGCCAGCAGCTTAGATAGGGGTCTTCTGGCGGACTCCTACGAGCAGTACTTC.